This T cell receptor (beta chain) originates from a study of T cells in Graves' hyperthyroidism and ophthalmopathy. Study context: Once the initial diagnosis was made, peripheral blood was obtained before any treatment.

Graves' hyperthyroidism without ophthalmopathy progression within 18 months was termed stable. The study based diagnoses on clinical symptoms, serum thyroxine and TRAb, thyroid ultrasound and orbital computed tomography. The germline CDR1 and CDR2 sequences are SNHLY and FYNNEI. The CDR3 extends over 15 amino acids. Trimming took off 9 bases at V and 3 bases at J, with 21 bases between the two ends. Amplification yielded TCR beta CDR3 regions, with RNA transcripts as the source. Researchers ran a first-round RT-PCR on the TCR CDR3 using the HTBI primer set. TCRdb passed the multiplex PCR reads through MiXCR, listing each CDR3 protein once. Here the sample spans roughly 800,000 distinct CDR3 sequences, 38% being singletons.

This chain joins TRBV2 and TRBJ2-7; possibly TRBD1 for D (9 bases). The TCR originated in a man aged 18 to 29 with Graves' hyperthyroidism. The sequencing sample was made of blood. The CDR3 DNA follows: TGTGCCAGTAGTATAGCGGGGACAGGGTTCTACGAGCAGTACTTC. Translating gives CASSIAGTGFYEQYF. Supplemented by reference TRBV2 and TRBJ2-7, the full variable domain reads EPEVTQTPSHQVTQMGQEVILRCVPISNHLYFYWYRQILGQKVEFLVSFYNNEISEKSEIFDDQFSVERPDGSNFTLKIRSTKLEDSAMYFCASSIAGTGFYEQYFGPGTRLTVT.